Shown below are 14 T cell receptor beta chains from a single sample sequenced in a study of cytotoxic CD8 clonotypes in ibrutinib-treated CLL. Some clones are missing from TCRdb's copy, which holds only in-frame ones; the method was immunoSEQ multiplex PCR. In the table there are approximately 45,000 clones, approximately 65% of which are singletons. Sequenced here: PBMCs, sampled after 24 months of ibrutinib treatment. The source of these receptors is a human donor with chronic lymphocytic leukemia.

The chain combines TRBV27 with TRBJ2-7; D gene unclear. The CDR3 totals 11 residues. Germline CDR1 is MNHEY and CDR2 is SMNVEV (reference sequence). V dropped 4 bases and J dropped 3 bases, with 4 bases sitting between them. The CDR3 sequence is CASSYNYEQYF. CDR3 nucleotide sequence: TGTGCCAGCAGTTACAACTACGAGCAGTACTTC.

A few counts support this clone. V is TRBV2 and J is TRBJ1-2; D is undetermined. CDR1 and CDR2 from the germline V gene are SNHLY and FYNNEI. With 4 bases removed from V and 5 bases from J, the gap between germline ends came to 11 bases. The CDR3 spans 13 residues. CDR3: CASSARPDYGYTF. CDR3 sequence (DNA): TGTGCCAGCAGTGCAAGGCCCGATTATGGCTACACCTTC.

The rearrangement links TRBV5-1 to TRBJ1-3; D may be TRBD1 (5 bases). Germline loops: CDR1 SGHRS, CDR2 YFSETQ. V gave up 0 bases and J gave up 2 bases, with 12 bases separating them. The CDR3 runs to 16 residues. DNA for the CDR3: TGCGCCAGCAGCTTGGATAACATGGGGGCTGGAAACACCATATATTTT. Its protein is CASSLDNMGAGNTIYF. Full variable domain (rest looked up from reference TRBV5-1 and TRBJ1-3): KAGVTQTPRYLIKTRGQQVTLSCSPISGHRSVSWYQQTPGQGLQFLFEYFSETQRNKGNFPGRFSGRQFSNSRSEMNVSTLELGDSALYLCASSLDNMGAGNTIYFGEGSWLTVV.

This clone was counted a single time. This chain joins TRBV18 and TRBJ1-2, with D possibly being TRBD1 (5 bases). The V end lost 3 bases, the J end lost 7 bases, and 12 bases lay between the germline ends. The CDR3 runs 13 residues. Germline CDR1 KGHSH, CDR2 LQKENI. CDR3 loop: CASSPTGGVGYTF. The CDR3 DNA is TGTGCCAGCTCACCCACCGGAGGGGTTGGCTACACCTTC.

The gene calls are TRBV5-1 and TRBJ2-2, with D unclear. V was shortened by 2 bases and J by 6 bases, with 8 bases between the two germline ends. Germline CDR1 SGHRS, CDR2 YFSETQ. This CDR3 region has 13 residues. CDR3 DNA sequence: TGCGCCAGCAGCTTTCACCCTGCCGGGGAGCTGTTTTTT. It translates to CASSFHPAGELFF.

The chain links TRBV28 to TRBJ2-7, with D hard to call. Germline CDR1 MDHEN, CDR2 SYDVKM. This CDR3 is built from 13 residues. Deletions cut 2 bases from V and 3 bases from J, with 8 bases between. Written as DNA, the CDR3 is TGTGCCAGCAGTTTAGGGTCCTTCTACGAGCAGTACTTC. As protein: CASSLGSFYEQYF.

This clone was detected only a few times. The chain employs TRBV11-3 and TRBJ2-2; 8 bases agree with TRBD2. The J segment lost 3 bases and the V segment lost 1 base, leaving 7 bases of the junction unmatched. The V gene's germline CDR1 is SGHNT and CDR2 YENEEA. This CDR3 has 17 amino acids. The CDR3 bases are TGTGCCAGCAGCTTAGGCTTGACAGCGGGGGACACCGGGGAGCTGTTTTTT. As protein: CASSLGLTAGDTGELFF. Full variable domain (missing parts from reference TRBV11-3 and TRBJ2-2): EAGVVQSPRYKIIEKKQPVAFWCNPISGHNTLYWYLQNLGQGPELLIRYENEEAVDDSQLPKDRFSAERLKGVDSTLKIQPAELGDSAVYLCASSLGLTAGDTGELFFGEGSRLTVL.

In its sample, this clone was seen once. The CDR3 sequence is CASSKLHYTYEQYF. The CDR3 DNA is TGTGCCAGTAGCAAGCTCCACTACACCTACGAGCAGTACTTC. The chain uses TRBV2 and TRBJ2-7; the D is unclear. The CDR3 contains 14 residues. V was trimmed by 9 bases and J by 2 bases, leaving 17 bases between them. Per the germline V gene, CDR1 is SNHLY and CDR2 is FYNNEI.

The genes are TRBV6-1 and TRBJ1-2, with D unclear. CDR1 and CDR2 from the germline V gene are MNHNS and SASEGT. The CDR3 is made up of 11 amino acids. Between the trimmed V and J ends, which lost 6 bases and 7 bases, there was a span of 9 bases. CDR3 DNA: TGTGCCAGCAGCGACGCGGGTGGCTACACCTTC. Its protein product is CASSDAGGYTF.

CDR3 sequence reads: CAISPVRGADYGYTF. CDR3 coding DNA: TGTGCCATCAGCCCCGTCCGGGGCGCGGACTATGGCTACACCTTC. This rearrangement joins TRBV10-3 to TRBJ1-2; D perhaps matches TRBD1 (5 bases). Between the trimmed V and J ends, which lost 6 bases and 3 bases, there was a span of 17 bases. Germline V gene lookup returns CDR1 ENHRY and CDR2 SYGVKD. There are 15 residues in the CDR3.

The gene calls are TRBV19 and TRBJ2-3; 12 bases match TRBD2. CDR1 is LNHDA, CDR2 SQIVND, per germline (reference sequence). This CDR3 is built from 14 residues. V gave up 8 bases and J gave up 1 base; unmatched junction bases: 1. Here the CDR3 reads CASRLAGGTDTQYF. The CDR3, as DNA: TGTGCCAGTCGACTAGCGGGGGGCACAGATACGCAGTATTTT.

The genes are TRBV19 and TRBJ1-6; D unresolved. Germline-derived CDR1 and CDR2 are LNHDA and SQIVND (reference sequence). Trimming removed 2 bases from V and 0 bases from J, with 14 bases in between. The CDR3 length is 18 residues. CDR3 coding DNA: TGTGCCAGTAGTATATACTGGAGCGGGGACTCCTATAATTCACCCCTCCACTTT. The encoded protein is CASSIYWSGDSYNSPLHF. Full variable domain (remainder filled in from reference TRBV19 and TRBJ1-6): DGGITQSPKYLFRKEGQNVTLSCEQNLNHDAMYWYRQDPGQGLRLIYYSQIVNDFQKGDIAEGYSVSREKKESFPLTVTSAQKNPTAFYLCASSIYWSGDSYNSPLHFGNGTRLTVT.

The chain employs TRBV30 and TRBJ2-7; possible D gene TRBD2, 5 bases. CDR3 size: 15 residues. CDR1 and CDR2 (germline): GTSNPN, SVGIG (reference sequence). Trimming removed 5 bases at V and 2 bases at J, with 19 bases between. CDR3 region: CAWGWLGAAPYEQYF. CDR3 DNA: TGTGCCTGGGGATGGCTGGGAGCCGCTCCCTACGAGCAGTACTTC.

The V gene is TRBV5-1, the J gene TRBJ2-3; 11 nucleotides line up with TRBD2. The CDR3 has 17 residues. J was trimmed by 6 bases and V by 2 bases; bases with no gene match: 11. Germline values: CDR1 SGHRS, CDR2 YFSETQ. The CDR3 sequence is CASSFPSLAGGSDTQYF. In DNA, the CDR3 is TGCGCCAGCAGCTTTCCTTCCTTAGCGGGAGGGTCGGATACGCAGTATTTT.